The 17 T cell receptor beta chains below all came from one sample that was sequenced in a study of cytotoxic CD8 clonotypes in ibrutinib-treated CLL. Clones were read by immunoSEQ multiplex PCR, and TCRdb kept only the in-frame ones, dropping some. Found here are approximately 70,000 clones, about 84% of them singletons; the top ten hold approximately 7.7%. Here the sequenced sample was PBMCs, taken at disease progression, from a patient treated with ibrutinib. Source of these receptors: a human donor with chronic lymphocytic leukemia.

The V call is TRBV5-1, the J call TRBJ2-2; a weak D match, TRBD1 (7 bases). V was pared by 6 bases and J by 6 bases, with 18 bases between. Germline-derived CDR1 and CDR2 are SGHRS and YFSETQ. This CDR3 region has 15 residues. CDR3 loop: CASIVAGGIAGELFF. The CDR3 DNA reads TGCGCCAGCATAGTCGCAGGGGGGATCGCCGGGGAGCTGTTTTTT.

The chain is built from TRBV18 and TRBJ2-7; TRBD2 matches 11 bases. CDR1 and CDR2 (germline): KGHSH, LQKENI. Losses at the gene ends were 2 bases for V and 0 bases for J; bases not matched to a gene: 6. The CDR3 totals 17 residues. This CDR3 reads CASSPLSSGGSSYEQYF. DNA for the CDR3: TGTGCCAGCTCACCATTGTCTAGCGGGGGGAGCTCCTACGAGCAGTACTTC.

The chain carries TRBV7-9 and TRBJ2-3, with a tentative D call TRBD2 (6 bases). The germline CDR1 and CDR2 sequences are SEHNR and FQNEAQ (reference sequence). CDR3 length: 14 amino acids. V was clipped by 2 bases and J by 8 bases, with 14 bases between them. The CDR3 DNA is TGTGCCAGCAGCTTAAGTAGCGGTGCTGGTACGCAGTATTTT. Translation gives CASSLSSGAGTQYF. The variable domain in full, completed from reference TRBV7-9 and TRBJ2-3, reads DTGVSQNPRHKITKRGQNVTFRCDPISEHNRLYWYRQTLGQGPEFLTYFQNEAQLEKSRLLSDRFSAERPKGSFSTLEIQRTEQGDSAMYLCASSLSSGAGTQYFGPGTRLTVL.

The chain is built from TRBV18 and TRBJ1-1; maybe TRBD1 (5 bases). CDR1 KGHSH and CDR2 LQKENI come from the germline V gene. V was trimmed by 3 bases and J by 5 bases, leaving 19 bases between them. This CDR3 is 16 amino acids long. This chain's CDR3 is CASSPPSTGGTTEAFF. CDR3 nucleotides: TGTGCCAGCTCACCCCCGAGCACAGGCGGGACGACTGAAGCTTTCTTT.

This sequence joins TRBV2 and TRBJ1-4, with 11 positions matching TRBD1. Looked up from germline, CDR1 is SNHLY and CDR2 is FYNNEI. The CDR3 spans 16 residues. V was pared by 6 bases and J by 7 bases, with 10 bases of the junction left unmatched. The CDR3 DNA reads as TGTGCCAGCAGGGACAGGGGGCGAAACTGGGGTGAAAAACTGTTTTTT. It encodes CASRDRGRNWGEKLFF.

This rearrangement joins TRBV28 to TRBJ1-3; D unclear. The V and J ends lost 6 bases and 0 bases respectively, with 18 bases between them. The CDR3 consists of 17 residues. CDR1 is MDHEN, CDR2 SYDVKM, per germline. CDR3 DNA sequence: TGTGCCAGCAGAAGGGCCGAGTTGCGGAGCTCTGGAAACACCATATATTTT. This encodes CASRRAELRSSGNTIYF.

J is TRBJ2-3 and V is TRBV5-4, with 7 nucleotides matching TRBD2. The ends lost 2 bases at V and 3 bases at J; junction bases unmatched: 6. CDR1 is SGHNT, CDR2 YYREEE, per germline (reference sequence). The CDR3 length is 15 residues. CDR3 DNA sequence: TGTGCCAGCAGCTTAGGACTAGTCCGTACAGATACGCAGTATTTT. It codes for CASSLGLVRTDTQYF. The variable domain in full, completed from reference TRBV5-4 and TRBJ2-3, reads ETGVTQSPTHLIKTRGQQVTLRCSSQSGHNTVSWYQQALGQGPQFIFQYYREEENGRGNFPPRFSGLQFPNYSSELNVNALELDDSALYLCASSLGLVRTDTQYFGPGTRLTVL.

The chain has TRBV5-1 and TRBJ2-3, with TRBD1 identical over 7 bases. This CDR3 contains 15 residues. CDR1 is SGHRS and CDR2 is YFSETQ in the germline V gene. The junction had 8 bases not matched to a gene; V was cut back by 5 bases and J by 2 bases. CDR3 sequence reads: CASRQGQTNTDTQYF. In DNA, the CDR3 is TGCGCCAGCAGACAGGGACAGACTAACACAGATACGCAGTATTTT.

The V gene is TRBV12-5, the J gene TRBJ2-6, with D tentatively TRBD1 (6 bases). CDR1 and CDR2 (germline): LGHNT, FRNRAP. Trimming shortened V by 2 bases and J by 1 base, and 18 bases separated the two germline ends. CDR3 length equals 19 residues. The CDR3 here is CASGLKGDRRPSGANVLTF. DNA of the CDR3: TGTGCTAGTGGTTTGAAGGGAGACAGGCGGCCGTCTGGGGCCAACGTCCTGACTTTC.

The chain couples TRBV15 to TRBJ2-1, with 7 bases lining up with TRBD1. Trimming cost V 0 bases and J 5 bases; bases outside gene matches: 4. Germline CDR1 LNHNV, CDR2 YYDKDF (reference sequence). The CDR3 spans 15 residues. In DNA form, the CDR3 reads TGTGCCACCAGCAGAGAGACAGGGCTCCACAATGAGCAGTTCTTC. Translated: CATSRETGLHNEQFF.

The rearrangement uses TRBV5-1 and TRBJ2-5; 10 bases match TRBD2. The junction had 6 bases not matched to a gene; V was cut back by 1 base and J by 3 bases. This CDR3 spans 16 amino acids. CDR1 and CDR2 (germline): SGHRS, YFSETQ. This chain's CDR3 is CASSLQLAGAEETQYF. In nucleotides, the CDR3 is TGCGCCAGCAGCTTGCAGCTAGCGGGAGCGGAAGAGACCCAGTACTTC. Full variable domain (rest looked up from reference TRBV5-1 and TRBJ2-5): KAGVTQTPRYLIKTRGQQVTLSCSPISGHRSVSWYQQTPGQGLQFLFEYFSETQRNKGNFPGRFSGRQFSNSRSEMNVSTLELGDSALYLCASSLQLAGAEETQYFGPGTRLLVL.

The rearrangement links TRBV9 to TRBJ1-1, with D unresolved. The CDR3 sequence is 11 residues long. Trimming cost V 0 bases and J 5 bases, with 2 bases left between them. CDR1 is SGDLS and CDR2 is YYNGEE in the germline V gene. Here the CDR3 reads CASSVVTEAFF. The CDR3 nucleotides are TGTGCCAGCAGCGTAGTTACTGAAGCTTTCTTT.

This sequence joins TRBV2 and TRBJ2-5, with TRBD2 matching 9 bases. This CDR3 region has 15 residues. After removal of 5 bases from V and 5 bases from J, the junction contained 9 bases not matched to a gene. Germline values: CDR1 SNHLY, CDR2 FYNNEI. As DNA, the CDR3 is TGTGCCAGCAGTAGCCTCGGCGGGGGGGCGGAGACCCAGTACTTC. Translation gives CASSSLGGGAETQYF.

The J gene is TRBJ1-2, the V gene TRBV4-1; 10 bases match TRBD1. The CDR3 is 13 amino acids. The germline gives CDR1 MGHRA, CDR2 YSYEKL. V dropped 4 bases and J dropped 7; count of bases not matched to a gene: 3. The chain's CDR3 is CASSRGDRGGYTF. DNA for the CDR3: TGCGCCAGCAGCCGCGGGGACAGGGGTGGCTACACCTTC.

J is TRBJ1-1 and V is TRBV7-3; maybe TRBD1 (5 bases). The CDR3 extends over 14 amino acids. V was clipped by 2 bases and J by 5 bases, with 12 bases between them. Germline V lookup: CDR1 SGHTA, CDR2 FQGTGA. Here the CDR3 reads CASSLLGGGTEAFF. CDR3 nucleotide sequence: TGTGCCAGCAGCTTACTCGGGGGAGGGACTGAAGCTTTCTTT.

The chain combines TRBV7-9 with TRBJ1-2; the D is unclear. Trimming took 5 bases from V and 8 from J, leaving 15 bases between them. The CDR3 consists of 13 residues. Germline CDR1 and CDR2: SEHNR and FQNEAQ (reference sequence). Here the CDR3 reads CASSTHLGRGYTF. The CDR3 nucleotides are TGTGCCAGCAGCACTCATCTGGGCCGGGGCTACACCTTC.

As to this clone: One end of the junction fails to match germline, which may point to a read error. The chain is built from TRBV4-2 and TRBJ1-3; the D is unclear. This CDR3 has 15 residues. Germline V gives CDR1 LGHNA, CDR2 YNFKEQ. Here the CDR3 DNA reads TGTGCCAGCAGCCAAGATCGAGGAACTGGGAACACCATATATTTT. As protein: CASSQDRGTGNTIYF.